This TCR beta chain was recovered during a study of regulatory T cells in long-lasting Graves disease. Study-wide background: Graves' patients diagnosed newly had used antithyroid drugs under 3 months.

Time point meaning: newly diagnosed GD, antithyroid drugs for less than 3 months. Researchers made the TCR library from RNA that was extracted from PBMCs. With iRepertoire HTBI primers and Arm-PCR of CDR3 regions, TCR beta libraries were built. From the multiplex PCR reads, TCRdb called clonotypes with MiXCR, one entry per CDR3 protein. The sample lists about 620,000 distinct CDR3 sequences, around 15% occurring once. Points on this clonotype: A read error may be the cause here, since a much bigger clone is one base away.

Between the trimmed V and J ends, which lost 5 bases and 2 bases, there was a span of 13 bases. The V gene's germline CDR1 is SQVTM and CDR2 ANQGSEA. The CDR3 consists of 13 residues. The sample was also linked to a second study, of T cells in Graves' hyperthyroidism and ophthalmopathy. As that report states: The HTBI set primed first-round TCR CDR3 RT-PCR. A 13 V-J signature model discriminated ophthalmopathy versus stable hyperthyroidism.

The sequenced sample was peripheral blood mononuclear cells (PBMCs), obtained at new diagnosis, from a patient treated with antithyroid drugs. This TCR came from a woman in her twenties or thirties with Graves disease. The chain carries TRBV29-1 and TRBJ2-7, with D perhaps being TRBD1 or TRBD2 (7 bases each). CDR3 sequence: CSVREGAAYEQYF. The DNA of the CDR3 is TGCAGCGTTAGGGAGGGGGCCGCCTACGAGCAGTACTTC.